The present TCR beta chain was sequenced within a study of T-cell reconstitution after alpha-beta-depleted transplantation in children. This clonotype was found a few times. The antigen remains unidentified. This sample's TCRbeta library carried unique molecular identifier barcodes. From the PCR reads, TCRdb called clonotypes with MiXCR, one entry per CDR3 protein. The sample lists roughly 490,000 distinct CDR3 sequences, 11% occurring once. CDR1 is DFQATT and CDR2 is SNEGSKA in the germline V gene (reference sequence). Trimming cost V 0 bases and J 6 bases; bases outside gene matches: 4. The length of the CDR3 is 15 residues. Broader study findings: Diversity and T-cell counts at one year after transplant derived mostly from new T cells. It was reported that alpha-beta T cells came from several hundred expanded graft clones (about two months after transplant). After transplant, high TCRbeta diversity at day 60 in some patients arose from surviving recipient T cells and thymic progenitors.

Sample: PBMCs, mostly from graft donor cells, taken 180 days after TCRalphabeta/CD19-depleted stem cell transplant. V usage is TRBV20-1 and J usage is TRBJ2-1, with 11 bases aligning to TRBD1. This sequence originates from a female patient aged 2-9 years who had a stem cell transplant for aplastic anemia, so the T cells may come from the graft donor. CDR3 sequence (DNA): TGCAGTGCTAGAGACCCCGGGACAGGGGGCAATGAGCAGTTCTTC. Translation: CSARDPGTGGNEQFF.